This paragraph covers one T cell receptor beta chain sequence. Its antigen is unidentified. The V gene's germline CDR1 is MDHEN and CDR2 SYDVKM. The length of the CDR3 is 13 residues. V was pared by 8 bases and J by 5 bases, with 6 bases of the junction left unmatched. Alongside a J-beta primer mix, a sample-barcoded 5' primer served in a second PCR lasting about 7 to 12 cycles. Via MiXCR, TCRdb re-called the 5' RACE reads, giving one row per CDR3 protein. This table has approximately 820,000 distinct CDR3 sequences, around two fifths appearing once. In terms of origin and age, donors were healthy Caucasian individuals from Russia aged 6 to 90. Every participating donor contributed 9.5 to 10 milliliters of peripheral blood through a draw. This sample is part of a study of blood T cells in healthy people across ages. Study-level points and caveats: TCR beta diversity, measured per million T cells, fell in a roughly linear way with age.

Sequences were obtained from blood. The rearrangement joins TRBV28 to TRBJ2-1; the match to TRBD1 covers 7 bases. The clonotype was recovered from a man aged 55 to 70 in good health. CDR3 in amino acids: CASDDRADNEQFF. CDR3 nucleotide sequence: TGTGCCAGCGACGACAGGGCCGACAATGAGCAGTTCTTC.